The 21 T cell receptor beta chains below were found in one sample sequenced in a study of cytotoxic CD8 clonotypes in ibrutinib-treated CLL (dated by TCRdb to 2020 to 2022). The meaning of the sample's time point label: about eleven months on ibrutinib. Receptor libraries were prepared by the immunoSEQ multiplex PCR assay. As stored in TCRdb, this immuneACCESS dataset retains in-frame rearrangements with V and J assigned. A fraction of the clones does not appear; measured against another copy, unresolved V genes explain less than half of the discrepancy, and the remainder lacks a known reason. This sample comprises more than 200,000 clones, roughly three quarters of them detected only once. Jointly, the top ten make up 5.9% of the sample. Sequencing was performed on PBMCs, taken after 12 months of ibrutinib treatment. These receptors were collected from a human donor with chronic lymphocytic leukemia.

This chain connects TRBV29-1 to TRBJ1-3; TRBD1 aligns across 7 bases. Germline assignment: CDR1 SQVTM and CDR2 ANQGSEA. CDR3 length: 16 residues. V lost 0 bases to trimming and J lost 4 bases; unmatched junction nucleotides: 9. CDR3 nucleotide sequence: TGCAGCGTTGAAGAATTGGGGGACAGCTGGGGAAACACCATATATTTT. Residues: CSVEELGDSWGNTIYF.

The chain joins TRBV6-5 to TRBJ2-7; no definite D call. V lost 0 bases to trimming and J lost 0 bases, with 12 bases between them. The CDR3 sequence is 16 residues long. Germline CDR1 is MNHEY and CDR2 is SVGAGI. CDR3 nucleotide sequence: TGTGCCAGCAGTTACTCTTCGGTGACTGTCTCCTACGAGCAGTACTTC. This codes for CASSYSSVTVSYEQYF.

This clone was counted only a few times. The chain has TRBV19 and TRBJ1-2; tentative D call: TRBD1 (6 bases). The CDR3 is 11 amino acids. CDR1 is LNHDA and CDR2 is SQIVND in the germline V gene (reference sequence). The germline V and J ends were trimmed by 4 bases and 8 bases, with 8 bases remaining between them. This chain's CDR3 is CASSTGVGYTF. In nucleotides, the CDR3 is TGTGCCAGTAGTACAGGGGTCGGCTACACCTTC. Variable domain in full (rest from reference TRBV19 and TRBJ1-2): DGGITQSPKYLFRKEGQNVTLSCEQNLNHDAMYWYRQDPGQGLRLIYYSQIVNDFQKGDIAEGYSVSREKKESFPLTVTSAQKNPTAFYLCASSTGVGYTFGSGTRLTVV.

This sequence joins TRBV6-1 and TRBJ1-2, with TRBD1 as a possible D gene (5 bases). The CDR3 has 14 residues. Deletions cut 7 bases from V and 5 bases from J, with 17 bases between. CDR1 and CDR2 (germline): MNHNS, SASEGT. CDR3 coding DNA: TGTGCCAGCACCCCAACCAGGGTTGGGTATGGCTACACCTTC. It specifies CASTPTRVGYGYTF.

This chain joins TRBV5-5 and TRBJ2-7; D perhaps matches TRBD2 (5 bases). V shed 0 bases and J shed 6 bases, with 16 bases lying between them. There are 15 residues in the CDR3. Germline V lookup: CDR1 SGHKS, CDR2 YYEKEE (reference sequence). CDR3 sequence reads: CASSLGEGAFREQYF. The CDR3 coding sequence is TGTGCCAGCAGCTTGGGCGAGGGCGCATTTCGCGAGCAGTACTTC.

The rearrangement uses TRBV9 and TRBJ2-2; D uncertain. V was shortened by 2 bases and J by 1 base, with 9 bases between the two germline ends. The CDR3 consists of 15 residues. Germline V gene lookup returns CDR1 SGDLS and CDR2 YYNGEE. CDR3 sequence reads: CASSVRLMNTGELFF. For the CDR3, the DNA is TGTGCCAGCAGCGTTAGACTTATGAACACCGGGGAGCTGTTTTTT.

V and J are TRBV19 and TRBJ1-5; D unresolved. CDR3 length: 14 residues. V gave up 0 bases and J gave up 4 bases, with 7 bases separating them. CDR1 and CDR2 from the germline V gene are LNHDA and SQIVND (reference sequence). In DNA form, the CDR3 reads TGTGCCAGTAGTATAGAAAGAGTAAATCAGCCCCAGCATTTT. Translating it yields CASSIERVNQPQHF.

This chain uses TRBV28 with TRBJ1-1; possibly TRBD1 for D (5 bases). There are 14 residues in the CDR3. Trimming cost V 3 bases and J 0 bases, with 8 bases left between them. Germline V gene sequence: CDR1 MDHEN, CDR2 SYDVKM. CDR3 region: CASSFGTVNTEAFF. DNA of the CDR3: TGTGCCAGCAGTTTTGGGACGGTGAACACTGAAGCTTTCTTT.

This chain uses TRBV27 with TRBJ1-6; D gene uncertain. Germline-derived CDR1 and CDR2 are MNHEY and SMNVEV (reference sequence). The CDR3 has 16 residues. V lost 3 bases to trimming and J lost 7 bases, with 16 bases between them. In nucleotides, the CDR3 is TGTGCCAGCAGTTTGCAGACAAGGGCCACGAATTCACCCCTCCACTTT. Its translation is CASSLQTRATNSPLHF.

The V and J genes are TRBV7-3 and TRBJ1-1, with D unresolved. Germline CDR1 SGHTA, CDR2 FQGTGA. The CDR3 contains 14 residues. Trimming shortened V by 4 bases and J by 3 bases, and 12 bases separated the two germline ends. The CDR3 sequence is CASSSGQTHTEAFF. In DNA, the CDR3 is TGTGCCAGCAGCTCGGGCCAGACGCACACTGAAGCTTTCTTT.

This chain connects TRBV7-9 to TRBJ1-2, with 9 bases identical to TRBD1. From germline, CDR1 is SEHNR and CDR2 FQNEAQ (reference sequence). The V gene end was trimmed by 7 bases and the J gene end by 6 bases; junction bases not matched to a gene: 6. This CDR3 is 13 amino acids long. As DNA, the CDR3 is TGTGCCAGCATCGGACAGGGGAGAAATGGCTACACCTTC. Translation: CASIGQGRNGYTF. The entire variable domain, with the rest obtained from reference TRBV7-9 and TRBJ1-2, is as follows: DTGVSQNPRHKITKRGQNVTFRCDPISEHNRLYWYRQTLGQGPEFLTYFQNEAQLEKSRLLSDRFSAERPKGSFSTLEIQRTEQGDSAMYLCASIGQGRNGYTFGSGTRLTVV.

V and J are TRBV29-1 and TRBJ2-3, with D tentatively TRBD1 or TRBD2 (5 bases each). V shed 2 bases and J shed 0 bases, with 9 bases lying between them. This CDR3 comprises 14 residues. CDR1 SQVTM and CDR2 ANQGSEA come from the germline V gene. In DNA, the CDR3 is TGCAGCGTTGAAAGGGACCTGAGCACAGATACGCAGTATTTT. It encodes CSVERDLSTDTQYF.

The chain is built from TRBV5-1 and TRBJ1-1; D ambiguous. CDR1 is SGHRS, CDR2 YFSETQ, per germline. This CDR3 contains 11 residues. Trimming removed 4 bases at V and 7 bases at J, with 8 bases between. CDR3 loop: CASSGFNEAFF. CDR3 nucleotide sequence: TGCGCCAGCAGCGGGTTCAATGAAGCTTTCTTT. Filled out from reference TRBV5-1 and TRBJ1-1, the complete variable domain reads KAGVTQTPRYLIKTRGQQVTLSCSPISGHRSVSWYQQTPGQGLQFLFEYFSETQRNKGNFPGRFSGRQFSNSRSEMNVSTLELGDSALYLCASSGFNEAFFGQGTRLTVV.

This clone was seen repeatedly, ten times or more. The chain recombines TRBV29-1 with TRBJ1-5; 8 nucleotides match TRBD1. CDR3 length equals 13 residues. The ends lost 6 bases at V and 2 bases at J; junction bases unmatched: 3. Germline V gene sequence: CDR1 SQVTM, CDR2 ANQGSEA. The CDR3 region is CSVGQGRNQPQHF. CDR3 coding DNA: TGCAGCGTAGGACAGGGCCGCAATCAGCCCCAGCATTTT. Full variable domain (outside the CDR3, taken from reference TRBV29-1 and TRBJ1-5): SAVISQKPSRDICQRGTSLTIQCQVDSQVTMMFWYRQQPGQSLTLIATANQGSEATYESGFVIDKFPISRPNLTFSTLTVSNMSPEDSSIYLCSVGQGRNQPQHFGDGTRLSIL.

CDR3 protein: CASSSGRFNQPQHF. CDR3 sequence (DNA): TGTGCCAGCAGCTCGGGACGTTTCAATCAGCCCCAGCATTTT. V is TRBV11-2 and J is TRBJ1-5; a possible D gene is TRBD1 (5 bases). Trimming took off 4 bases at V and 3 bases at J, with 10 bases between the two ends. The CDR3 spans 14 residues. Per the germline V gene, CDR1 is SGHAT and CDR2 is FQNNGV.

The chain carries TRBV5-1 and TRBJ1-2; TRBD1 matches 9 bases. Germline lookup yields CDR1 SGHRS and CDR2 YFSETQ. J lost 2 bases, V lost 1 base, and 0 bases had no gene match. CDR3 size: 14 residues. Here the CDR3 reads CASSLTGGNYGYTF. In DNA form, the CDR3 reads TGCGCCAGCAGCTTGACAGGGGGCAACTATGGCTACACCTTC.

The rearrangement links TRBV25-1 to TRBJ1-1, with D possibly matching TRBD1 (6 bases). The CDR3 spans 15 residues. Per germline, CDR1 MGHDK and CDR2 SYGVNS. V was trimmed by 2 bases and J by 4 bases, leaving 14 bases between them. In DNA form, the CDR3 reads TGTGCCAGCAGTGAACCTACAGGGACGAGCACTGAAGCTTTCTTT. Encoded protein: CASSEPTGTSTEAFF.

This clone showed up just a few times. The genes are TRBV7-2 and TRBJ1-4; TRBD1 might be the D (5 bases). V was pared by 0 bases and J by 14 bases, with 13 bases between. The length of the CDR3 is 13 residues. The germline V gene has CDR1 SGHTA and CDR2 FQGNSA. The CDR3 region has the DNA TGTGCCAGCAGCTTAGCGCTGCAGGGAGGCCTGTTTTTT. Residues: CASSLALQGGLFF. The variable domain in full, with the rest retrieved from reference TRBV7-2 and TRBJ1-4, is GAGVSQSPSNKVTEKGKDVELRCDPISGHTALYWYRQSLGQGLEFLIYFQGNSAPDKSGLPSDRFSAERTGGSVSTLTIQRTQQEDSAVYLCASSLALQGGLFFGSGTQLSVL.

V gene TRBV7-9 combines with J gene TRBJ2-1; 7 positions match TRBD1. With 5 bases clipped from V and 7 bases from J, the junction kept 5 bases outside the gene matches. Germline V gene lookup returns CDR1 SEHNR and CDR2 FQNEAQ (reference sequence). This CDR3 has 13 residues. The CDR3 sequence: CASSRQGLNEQFF. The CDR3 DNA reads TGTGCCAGCAGCAGACAGGGTTTGAATGAGCAGTTCTTC.

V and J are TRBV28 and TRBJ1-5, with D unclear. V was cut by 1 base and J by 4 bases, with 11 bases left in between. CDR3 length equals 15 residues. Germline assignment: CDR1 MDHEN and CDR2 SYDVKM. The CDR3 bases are TGTGCCAGCAGTTTATTAAGGGAAGGGAATCAGCCCCAGCATTTT. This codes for CASSLLREGNQPQHF.

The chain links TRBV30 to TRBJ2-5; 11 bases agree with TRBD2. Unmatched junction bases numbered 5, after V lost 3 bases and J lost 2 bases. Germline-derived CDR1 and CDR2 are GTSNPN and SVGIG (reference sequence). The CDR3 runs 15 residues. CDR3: CAWSSGLAVQETQYF. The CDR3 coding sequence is TGTGCCTGGAGCTCGGGACTAGCGGTTCAAGAGACCCAGTACTTC.